Listed below are T cell receptor beta chains from one sample, sequenced in a study of blood T cell repertoires in COVID-19. Sequencing used immunoSEQ multiplex PCR; TCRdb keeps in-frame clones, though not all of them. Of 150,000 or so clones listed, more than 65% are singletons. The sample consisted of peripheral blood. The receptors derive from a woman aged 50 to 60 with acute or convalescent COVID-19. Both conserved end residues are part of each CDR3. The D gene is left open where the match is weak.

v_call: TRBV28; j_call: TRBJ2-7; d_call: TRBD2; cdr3_aa: CASRLAGEPAEQYF
v_call: TRBV6-5; j_call: TRBJ2-7; d_call: TRBD1; cdr3_aa: CASKYWTGGIYEQYF
v_call: TRBV3-1/TRBV3-2; j_call: TRBJ2-1; d_call: .; cdr3_aa: CASSQVSGEVDEQFF
v_call: TRBV7-9; j_call: TRBJ2-1; d_call: TRBD1; cdr3_aa: CASSLGTGLEQFF
v_call: TRBV18; j_call: TRBJ2-3; d_call: .; cdr3_aa: CASSPQGGGDTQYF
v_call: TRBV24-1; j_call: TRBJ1-2; d_call: TRBD1; cdr3_aa: CATSDPTGKSSGYTF
v_call: TRBV2; j_call: TRBJ1-5; d_call: .; cdr3_aa: CASSAGDSNQPQHF
v_call: TRBV19; j_call: TRBJ1-2; d_call: .; cdr3_aa: CASSIGGVGYGYTF
v_call: TRBV6-5; j_call: TRBJ1-2; d_call: .; cdr3_aa: CASNLATGIYGYTF
v_call: TRBV2; j_call: TRBJ2-7; d_call: TRBD1; cdr3_aa: CASKRTGGPAEQYF
v_call: TRBV4-3; j_call: TRBJ1-3; d_call: .; cdr3_aa: CASSQDPQGSIGNTIYF
v_call: TRBV5-1; j_call: TRBJ1-4; d_call: TRBD1; cdr3_aa: CASSSSPGQGASVF
v_call: TRBV18; j_call: TRBJ2-7; d_call: TRBD1; cdr3_aa: CASSSGTGDGNEQYF
v_call: TRBV21-1; j_call: TRBJ1-3; d_call: .; cdr3_aa: CASSKVDRGTSGNTIYF
v_call: TRBV29-1; j_call: TRBJ1-1; d_call: TRBD1; cdr3_aa: CSTSDRGITEAFF
v_call: TRBV5-1; j_call: TRBJ2-3; d_call: .; cdr3_aa: CASSLGQVPDTQYF
v_call: TRBV3-1/TRBV3-2; j_call: TRBJ1-5; d_call: .; cdr3_aa: CASSQASSGMTQHF
v_call: TRBV3-1/TRBV3-2; j_call: TRBJ1-6; d_call: .; cdr3_aa: CASSQVDTRSGSPLHF
v_call: TRBV15; j_call: TRBJ1-5; d_call: TRBD1; cdr3_aa: CATTEDRGGNQPQHF
v_call: TRBV4-3; j_call: TRBJ2-7; d_call: TRBD2; cdr3_aa: CASSQATSGSYEQYF
v_call: TRBV28; j_call: TRBJ1-5; d_call: TRBD1; cdr3_aa: CASSPAGTGRIRPQHF
v_call: TRBV20-1; j_call: TRBJ1-6; d_call: .; cdr3_aa: CSASRVIF
v_call: TRBV5-5; j_call: TRBJ2-5; d_call: .; cdr3_aa: CASSLVPGGTRETQYF
v_call: TRBV4-1; j_call: TRBJ1-2; d_call: TRBD1; cdr3_aa: CASSAPGQGVLGYTF
v_call: TRBV2; j_call: TRBJ1-4; d_call: TRBD1; cdr3_aa: CASSEALGQGSEKLFF
v_call: TRBV27; j_call: TRBJ1-2; d_call: TRBD1; cdr3_aa: CASRFGGQVGGYTF
v_call: TRBV2; j_call: TRBJ1-5; d_call: TRBD1; cdr3_aa: CASRLTGGGNQPQHF
v_call: TRBV6-5; j_call: TRBJ1-6; d_call: .; cdr3_aa: CASSYGGVSPLHF
v_call: TRBV7-9; j_call: TRBJ2-7; d_call: TRBD1; cdr3_aa: CASSLGQGGEQYF
v_call: TRBV3-1/TRBV3-2; j_call: TRBJ1-5; d_call: TRBD1; cdr3_aa: CASSQARTGNQPQHF
v_call: TRBV6-5; j_call: TRBJ2-7; d_call: TRBD1; cdr3_aa: CASYQGAWEQYF
v_call: TRBV29-1; j_call: TRBJ2-7; d_call: TRBD2; cdr3_aa: CSVGTSGINYEQYF
v_call: TRBV28; j_call: TRBJ1-1; d_call: TRBD1; cdr3_aa: CASSITTGGLSTEAFF
v_call: TRBV7-2; j_call: TRBJ2-3; d_call: TRBD2; cdr3_aa: CASSWGLPAGDTQYF
v_call: TRBV7-2; j_call: TRBJ2-3; d_call: .; cdr3_aa: CASSFSGHSTDTQYF
v_call: TRBV19; j_call: TRBJ2-1; d_call: .; cdr3_aa: CASSPTTGVNNEQFF
v_call: TRBV6-5; j_call: TRBJ1-1; d_call: TRBD1; cdr3_aa: CASRQGARAFF
v_call: TRBV20-1; j_call: TRBJ2-1; d_call: TRBD2; cdr3_aa: CSASTVQREDNEQFF
v_call: TRBV5-1; j_call: TRBJ1-2; d_call: TRBD1; cdr3_aa: CASSLGQGATNYGYTF
v_call: TRBV6-5; j_call: TRBJ1-2; d_call: TRBD1; cdr3_aa: CASSRDRGGYGYTF
v_call: TRBV15; j_call: TRBJ2-7; d_call: .; cdr3_aa: CATRQDYEQYF
v_call: TRBV18; j_call: TRBJ1-5; d_call: .; cdr3_aa: CASSPNRMGPQHF
v_call: TRBV7-2; j_call: TRBJ1-1; d_call: .; cdr3_aa: CASTRQGPNTEAFF
v_call: TRBV7-8; j_call: TRBJ2-3; d_call: .; cdr3_aa: CASRGYSTDTQYF
v_call: TRBV28; j_call: TRBJ2-1; d_call: TRBD2; cdr3_aa: CASSSLAGRVYNEQFF
v_call: TRBV7-2; j_call: TRBJ1-3; d_call: .; cdr3_aa: CASSRAGGTGNTIYF
v_call: TRBV7-3; j_call: TRBJ2-1; d_call: .; cdr3_aa: CASSLTAYNEQFF
v_call: TRBV18; j_call: TRBJ1-2; d_call: .; cdr3_aa: CASSPFREQGYGYTF
v_call: TRBV7-2; j_call: TRBJ2-5; d_call: TRBD1; cdr3_aa: CASSLLRTGEETQYF
v_call: TRBV6-6; j_call: TRBJ1-2; d_call: TRBD1; cdr3_aa: CASGTGEGYTF
v_call: TRBV18; j_call: TRBJ2-5; d_call: TRBD1; cdr3_aa: CASSPGQAPGEETQYF
v_call: TRBV11-2; j_call: TRBJ1-2; d_call: TRBD1; cdr3_aa: CASSAGQGALEGGYTF
v_call: TRBV24-1; j_call: TRBJ2-1; d_call: .; cdr3_aa: CATSDFRQENEQFF